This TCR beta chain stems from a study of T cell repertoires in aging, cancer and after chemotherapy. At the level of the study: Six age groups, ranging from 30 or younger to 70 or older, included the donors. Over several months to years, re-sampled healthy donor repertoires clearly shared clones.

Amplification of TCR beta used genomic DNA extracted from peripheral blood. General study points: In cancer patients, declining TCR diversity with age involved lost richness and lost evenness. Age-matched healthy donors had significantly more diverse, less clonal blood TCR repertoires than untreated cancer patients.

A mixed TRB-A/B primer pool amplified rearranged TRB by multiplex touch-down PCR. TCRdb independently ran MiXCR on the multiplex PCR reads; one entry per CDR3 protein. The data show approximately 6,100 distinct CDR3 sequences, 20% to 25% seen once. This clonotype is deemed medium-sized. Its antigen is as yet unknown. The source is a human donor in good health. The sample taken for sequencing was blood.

This CDR3 reads CASSELDTYLKLFF. The CDR3 bases are TGTGCCAGCAGTGAATTGGATACCTATTTAAAACTGTTTTTT. The V and J genes are TRBV6-1 and TRBJ1-4; D is unresolved. There are 14 residues in the CDR3. The germline V and J ends were trimmed by 2 bases and 10 bases, with 14 bases remaining between them. Germline CDR1 reads MNHNS; CDR2 reads SASEGT.